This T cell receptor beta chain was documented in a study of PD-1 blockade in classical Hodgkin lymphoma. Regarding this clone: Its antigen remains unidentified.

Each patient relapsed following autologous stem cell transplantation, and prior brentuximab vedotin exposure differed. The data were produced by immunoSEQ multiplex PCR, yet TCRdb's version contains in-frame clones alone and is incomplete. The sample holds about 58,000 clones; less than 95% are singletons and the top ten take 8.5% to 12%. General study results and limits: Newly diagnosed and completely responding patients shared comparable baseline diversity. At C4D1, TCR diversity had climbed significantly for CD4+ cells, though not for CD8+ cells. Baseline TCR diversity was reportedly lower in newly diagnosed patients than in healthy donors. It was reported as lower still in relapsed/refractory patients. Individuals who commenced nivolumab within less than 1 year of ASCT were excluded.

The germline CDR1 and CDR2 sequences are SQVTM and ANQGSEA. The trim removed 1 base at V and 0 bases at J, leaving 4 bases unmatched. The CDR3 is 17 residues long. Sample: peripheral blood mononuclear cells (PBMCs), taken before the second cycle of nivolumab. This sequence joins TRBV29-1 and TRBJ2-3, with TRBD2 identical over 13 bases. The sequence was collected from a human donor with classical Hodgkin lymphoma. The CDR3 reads CSVEVGLAGSSTDTQYF. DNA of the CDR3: TGCAGCGTTGAAGTGGGACTAGCGGGATCCAGCACAGATACGCAGTATTTT.